This paragraph covers one TCR beta chain sequence. There is no known antigen for this receptor. No qualities accompany the bases; no much larger clone lies one base away. Library method: the immunoSEQ multiplex PCR assay. The multiplex PCR relied on a mix of 60 forward primers for TCR Vbeta segments and 13 reverse primers for TCR Jbeta segments. Amplification of the CDR3 region of rearranged TCR beta genes was performed with a multiplex PCR assay on genomic DNA. On the Illumina HiSeq System, the amplified TCR beta libraries were sequenced as 87-base-pair reads. Per the source publication's procedure: In a later analysis, 77 million or so unique TCR beta chains were counted across the roughly 610 repertoires, and approximately 9.9 million of these chains were shared by at least two donors. A nearest-neighbor algorithm error-corrected the raw reads and collapsed the reads into unique sequences, merging closely related sequences to remove PCR and sequencing errors. To assign V, D and J gene segments, CDR3 sequences were aligned to IMGT reference sequences. For a sequence to be retained, at least a six-nucleotide match to both a V gene segment and a J gene segment was required. Rearrangements were classified as productive when the CDR3 lacked stop codons and remained in frame with V and J, and all other rearrangements were classified as non-productive. Following IMGT convention, CDR3 was defined as the stretch from the second conserved V-encoded cysteine up to the conserved J-encoded phenylalanine. Sequences without an unambiguous match to a single V gene segment were excluded from the earlier analysis of several hundred of the donors. In an earlier analysis of 587 of the donors, V segments were called functional above 56.7% productive rearrangements and were called segregating when the between-donor standard deviation exceeded 5%. A statistical classification framework was built for diagnosing cytomegalovirus status from the catalog of TCR beta chain sequences. A later analysis assigned V and J genes by comparing TCR nucleotide sequences with IMGT/GENE-DB human TR gene sequences. In a later analysis, CDR3 sequences and most-parsimonious VDJ recombination scenarios were assigned using the TCRdist pipeline. In a later analysis, every TCR beta chain was defined by the combination of its CDR3 amino acid sequence and its V-gene family, and reads without a unique V-gene family were dropped. To address suspected cross-contamination and a sequencing artifact, a later analysis removed roughly 640 highly shared, low-generation-probability nucleotide sequences. In a later analysis, a clonal expansion index for each public chain was calculated from normalized within-repertoire ranks of inferred template counts. A later analysis computed generation probabilities with a VDJ recombination model fitted to out-of-frame rearrangements, and checked the results against IGoR. A later analysis scored TCR-TCR, TCR-HLA and TCR-CMV co-occurrence with hypergeometric tests, applying a repertoire-size bias correction to TCR pairs. A later analysis estimated false discovery rates by permuting HLA or CMV assignments 20 times. In a later analysis, co-occurring TCRs were grouped using DBSCAN, with TCRdist sequence similarity added in when clustering inside HLA-allele-positive subsets. For co-occurrence clustering, repertoires with fewer than 30,000 or more than 120,000 public chains were excluded, along with five or six repertoires with anomalous nucleotide sharing. TCRdb took over this immuneACCESS table, retaining in-frame rearrangements with V and J assigned. Such tables are incomplete; in checked studies, under half of the missing clones stem from an unresolved V gene, and the remainder is unexplained. V and J calls and clone size are those listed in that table; D and trimming were worked out from the DNA. This sample comprises 150,000 to 200,000 clones, around three quarters of them detected only once. 2% to 2.5% of the sample lies in the top ten.

The data stem from a study of cytomegalovirus exposure and HLA in healthy donors (dated by TCRdb to the late 2010s). In terms of the full investigation: An earlier analysis of several hundred of the donors reported roughly 270 Gb of sequence data and 100 million to 130 million unique TCR beta sequences from 150 million to 200 million T cells. About 280 gigabases of sequencing data and around 80 million unique TCR sequences made up an early release that covered 500 to 650 HLA-typed donors. Of the roughly 420 genotyped donors, roughly 76% were placed in the genetic ancestry cluster associated with self-reported Caucasian donors. The study was designed to test whether signatures of past pathogen exposure could be identified by cataloging public T cell receptors. The T cell repertoires of around 670 subjects were profiled by immunosequencing and related to cytomegalovirus serostatus. A separate validation cohort of roughly 120 different subjects was used in addition to the roughly 670-subject first cohort. To predict cytomegalovirus infection status, the study brought together high-throughput TCR immunosequencing, statistical association of individual TCRs with disease status, and machine learning. To study patterns of TCR occurrence, a later analysis re-analyzed previously published TCR beta repertoires from around 700 donors and added high-resolution HLA genotyping. Rather than using new phenotypic data, the later analysis identified candidate immune exposures from TCR beta sequences and from how often those sequences occurred across donors. To decide whether each TCR beta V gene segment behaved as functional or pseudogenic, an earlier analysis of 587 of the donors relied on high-throughput TCR beta sequencing. Donor age, sex, ethnicity and CMV serostatus were compiled alongside the repertoire data. Genome-wide SNP genotypes for about 65% of the 666 donors were used in a later genetic analysis, which treated that subset as a discovery cohort. All discovery cohort repertoires had been generated on a single sequencing platform. HLA typing covered class I and class II loci at four-digit resolution. The number of donors typed differed by locus, with about 629-640 for A, B, C, DRB1 and DQB1, roughly 520 for DQA1, approximately 570 for DPA1, and some 450 for DPB1. Roughly 5 DR-DQ haplotypes were handled as single units for association and clustering, since linkage in the cohort was strong. On average, roughly 250,000 unique TCR beta nucleotide sequences were sequenced per donor among fewer than 500 genotyped donors of the cohort, with 15% to 20% of those sequences being non-productive. Paper-wide results and their limitations: Assigning TCR associations to individual alleles was difficult when HLA alleles, especially DR and DQ, strongly co-occurred. Most CMV-associated TCR beta chains appeared to be HLA-restricted in a later analysis, and the HLA associations seemed to be driven largely by CMV exposure. In a later analysis, HLA-associated TCR beta chains showed more clonal expansion and lower generation probabilities than non-associated chains that were equally common. According to a later analysis, parvovirus B19, influenza, CMV and Epstein-Barr virus appeared linked to several top co-occurrence clusters. The study gave a list of over 150 TCR beta chains associated with cytomegalovirus. Most TCR sequences were seen in very few donors, while some public TCRs were found in many individuals. A further reported finding was that TCR beta sequences accurately predicted the HLA-A and HLA-B alleles for most subjects in the first cohort. HLA typing was unavailable for some donors at each locus, so association tests used only the typed subset. The presence/absence analyses assumed that sequencing depth was roughly uniform across donors, and that assumption may not be true. The authors suggested that the approach could potentially be extended to other disease states and immunological phenotypes. The cohort was sequenced for TCR beta chains only, and without alpha or paired-chain data the features that could be detected were limited. The classifier was reported to diagnose cytomegalovirus status with high specificity and sensitivity in both the original and validation cohorts. In a later analysis, the rate of TCR association differed among HLA loci, with DRB1 alleles having the most associated TCRs and HLA-C alleles having the fewest. V-gene and J-gene trimming of TCR beta chains was associated with a missense DCLRE1C variant in a later genetic analysis, and the association was replicated in an independent cohort. CMV serostatus was the only immune exposure information available for the cohort. Linkage disequilibrium might explain the correlated functional status among segregating V segments, but an unknown experimental factor could not be ruled out. A later genetic analysis reported fewer N-insertions in productive TCRs among donors in an Asian-associated ancestry cluster than the roughly 690-donor mean. At a false discovery rate of 0.05, a later analysis linked under 20,000 TCR beta sequences to specific HLA alleles. In vitro tests confirmed that a few of the cytomegalovirus-associated TCR beta chains recognize cytomegalovirus antigens. A cluster of highly shared sequence variants was judged likely to be a technical artifact of the sequencing pipeline. Because counts were too low, fewer than 20 rarely observed V segments, including chromosome 9 orphons, were excluded from the earlier analysis of several hundred of the donors. Some IMGT-functional V segments, including TRBV6-2 and TRBV6-3, could not be told apart with the 87-base-pair reads, so those segments were excluded. An earlier analysis of 587 of the donors showed that most TCR beta V segments appeared in productive rearrangements either about 90% or about 30% of the time, which broadly matched IMGT annotations.

CDR1 and CDR2 (SEHNR, FQNEAQ) derive from the germline V gene (reference sequence). Counted from cysteine to phenylalanine, this CDR3 has 14 amino acids. The CDR3 DNA has 42 bases and is translated from base 1. Germline trimming amounts to 5 bases on V and 7 bases on J, with 8 as the count of junction bases outside the gene matches. In total, roughly 670 healthy bone marrow donors made up the cohort. At the time of sampling, every cohort member was nominally healthy, though immune exposures that went unrecorded were likely present. The donor tested CMV seropositive and was one of the 289 seropositive cohort members. A peripheral blood sample was provided by each donor, and peripheral blood mononuclear cells were used for TCR beta sequencing. Genomic DNA was extracted from the blood cell samples with the Qiagen DNeasy Blood Extraction Kit.

Sequenced: PBMCs. The origin of this receptor is a woman aged 25 to 39 in good health and CMV-seropositive. The V and J segments used are TRBV7-9 and TRBJ2-1, and 7 junction bases match TRBD1. The DNA sequence is given as TGTGCCAGCAGCACCCGACAGGGAGTAAATGAGCAGTTCTTC. This is translated as CASSTRQGVNEQFF.